This is a list of T cell receptor beta chains from one sample in a study of immune evolution from preneoplasia to lung adenocarcinoma. TCRdb's copy holds only in-frame clones and misses some; the assay was immunoSEQ multiplex PCR. In the table there are 10,000 to 14,000 clones, 80% to 90% of which are singletons. The sample comprised FFPE invasive lung adenocarcinoma tissue. These TCRs come from a person aged 65 to 85 with invasive lung adenocarcinoma. Each CDR3 is given with its conserved first and last residue. The D gene is left open where the match is weak. The size field is filled for only some rows; it gives once, few, many or a size class.

d_gene: -; j_gene: TRBJ1-5; v_gene: TRBV16; abundance: -; CDR3aa: CASSQNRGPNQPQHF; CDR3nt: TGTGCCAGCAGCCAAAACCGGGGTCCCAATCAGCCCCAGCATTTT
d_gene: -; j_gene: TRBJ2-2; v_gene: TRBV30; abundance: -; CDR3aa: CACNTGELFF; CDR3nt: TGTGCCTGCAACACCGGGGAGCTGTTTTTT
d_gene: TRBD1; j_gene: TRBJ1-1; v_gene: TRBV5-1; abundance: -; CDR3aa: CASSLSGQANTEAFF; CDR3nt: TGCGCCAGCAGCTTGTCGGGACAGGCCAACACTGAAGCTTTCTTT
d_gene: -; j_gene: TRBJ2-7; v_gene: TRBV6-5; abundance: -; CDR3aa: CASSSRGTHEQYF; CDR3nt: TGTGCCAGCAGTTCCCGTGGAACCCACGAGCAGTACTTC
d_gene: TRBD1; j_gene: TRBJ1-2; v_gene: TRBV28; abundance: few; CDR3aa: CASSLYGQGFSGYTF; CDR3nt: TGTGCCAGCAGTTTATATGGACAGGGTTTTAGTGGCTACACCTTC
d_gene: -; j_gene: TRBJ1-2; v_gene: TRBV19; abundance: -; CDR3aa: CASSIRMEIYGYTF; CDR3nt: TGTGCCAGTAGTATCAGGATGGAGATCTATGGCTACACCTTC
d_gene: TRBD1; j_gene: TRBJ1-4; v_gene: TRBV29-1; abundance: -; CDR3aa: CSGIRDRDEKLFF; CDR3nt: TGCAGCGGCATTCGGGACAGGGATGAAAAACTGTTTTTT
d_gene: TRBD1; j_gene: TRBJ1-1; v_gene: TRBV4-1; abundance: -; CDR3aa: CASSQDALGQGLSKAFF; CDR3nt: TGCGCCAGCAGCCAAGACGCACTGGGACAGGGGTTATCTAAAGCTTTCTTT
d_gene: -; j_gene: TRBJ2-1; v_gene: TRBV2; abundance: -; CDR3aa: CASSVVMGGGFF; CDR3nt: TGTGCCAGCAGTGTAGTTATGGGTGGTGGGTTCTTC
d_gene: -; j_gene: TRBJ2-3; v_gene: TRBV30; abundance: -; CDR3aa: CAWSGSRPDTQYF; CDR3nt: TGTGCCTGGAGCGGGTCGCGCCCAGATACGCAGTATTTT
d_gene: -; j_gene: TRBJ1-5; v_gene: TRBV4-1; abundance: -; CDR3aa: CASSSSYTQPQHF; CDR3nt: TGCGCCAGCAGCTCAAGTTATACCCAGCCCCAGCATTTT
d_gene: -; j_gene: TRBJ1-3; v_gene: TRBV25-1; abundance: -; CDR3aa: CASTWGDTIYF; CDR3nt: TGTGCCAGCACCTGGGGAGACACCATATATTTT
d_gene: -; j_gene: TRBJ2-7; v_gene: TRBV28; abundance: -; CDR3aa: CASRTGHLEQYF; CDR3nt: TGTGCCAGCAGAACGGGACACCTTGAGCAGTACTTC
d_gene: -; j_gene: TRBJ1-1; v_gene: TRBV28; abundance: once; CDR3aa: CASSSYVTTEAFF; CDR3nt: TGTGCCAGCAGTTCTTATGTTACAACTGAAGCTTTCTTT
d_gene: TRBD1; j_gene: TRBJ1-1; v_gene: TRBV11-2; abundance: -; CDR3aa: CASSSDREWYTEAFF; CDR3nt: TGTGCCAGCAGCTCGGACAGGGAATGGTATACTGAAGCTTTCTTT
d_gene: -; j_gene: TRBJ2-3; v_gene: TRBV9; abundance: -; CDR3aa: CASSAPGRPTDTQYF; CDR3nt: TGTGCCAGCAGCGCCCCGGGACGTCCCACAGATACGCAGTATTTT
d_gene: TRBD2; j_gene: TRBJ2-3; v_gene: TRBV7-9; abundance: -; CDR3aa: CASDTSGSTDTQYF; CDR3nt: TGTGCCAGCGATACTAGCGGGAGCACAGATACGCAGTATTTT
d_gene: -; j_gene: TRBJ1-1; v_gene: TRBV5-5; abundance: -; CDR3aa: CASSLDGVNTEAFF; CDR3nt: TGTGCCAGCAGCTTGGATGGCGTTAACACTGAAGCTTTCTTT
d_gene: -; j_gene: TRBJ1-1; v_gene: TRBV30; abundance: -; CDR3aa: CAWSAQGEAFF; CDR3nt: TGTGCCTGGAGTGCCCAGGGTGAAGCTTTCTTT
d_gene: -; j_gene: TRBJ1-1; v_gene: TRBV5-6; abundance: -; CDR3aa: CASSFGTEAFF; CDR3nt: TGTGCCAGCAGCTTCGGAACTGAAGCTTTCTTT
d_gene: -; j_gene: TRBJ2-7; v_gene: TRBV27; abundance: -; CDR3aa: CASSFLDRNEQYF; CDR3nt: TGTGCCAGCAGTTTCCTGGATCGGAACGAGCAGTACTTC
d_gene: TRBD2; j_gene: TRBJ2-5; v_gene: TRBV7-3; abundance: -; CDR3aa: CASSLSRTSGSGETQYF; CDR3nt: TGTGCCAGCAGCTTAAGCCGGACTAGCGGGAGTGGAGAGACCCAGTACTTC
d_gene: -; j_gene: TRBJ1-4; v_gene: TRBV5-6; abundance: -; CDR3aa: CASSLGGTNEKLFF; CDR3nt: TGTGCCAGCAGCCTTGGGGGAACTAATGAAAAACTGTTTTTT
d_gene: TRBD1; j_gene: TRBJ1-2; v_gene: TRBV6-5; abundance: -; CDR3aa: CASSYDRGHYGYTF; CDR3nt: TGTGCCAGCAGTTACGACAGGGGCCACTATGGCTACACCTTC
d_gene: -; j_gene: TRBJ2-3; v_gene: TRBV4-2; abundance: -; CDR3aa: CASSQEASATDTQYF; CDR3nt: TGTGCCAGCAGCCAAGAGGCTAGCGCCACAGATACGCAGTATTTT
d_gene: TRBD1; j_gene: TRBJ1-2; v_gene: TRBV28; abundance: once; CDR3aa: CASSSDRGIGGYTF; CDR3nt: TGTGCCAGCAGTTCGGACAGGGGGATAGGCGGCTACACCTTC